This T cell receptor beta chain was sequenced during a study of blood T cell repertoires in COVID-19. As for the study in general: Samples taken during acute and convalescent COVID-19 were collected in the United States, Italy and Spain. From T cells, B-cell-depleted T cells, or PBMCs came the material, which was cDNA or gDNA.

In the authors' workflow: Amplifying reference gene primers gave estimates of nucleated cell counts. Data came from immunoSEQ multiplex PCR; TCRdb stores just in-frame clones and leaves some out. V, J and clone size are those of that table, while D and trimming were read from the DNA. This sample has 140,000 to 150,000 clones, with approximately 85% found just once. This CDR3 spans 14 amino acids. V was pared by 6 bases and J by 4 bases, with 13 bases between. Germline values: CDR1 MDHEN, CDR2 SYDVKM. The rearrangement uses TRBV28 and TRBJ1-5; tentative D call: TRBD1 (5 bases). The sequence was collected from a man in his sixties or seventies with acute or convalescent COVID-19. Sequenced sample: peripheral blood. CDR3 nucleotides: TGTGCCAGCAGAGTGGACACGTTTAATCAGCCCCAGCATTTT. Encoded protein: CASRVDTFNQPQHF.